The T cell receptor (beta chain) described here comes from a study of control samples from healthy donors and cancer patients. V was cut by 1 base and J by 3 bases, with 7 bases left in between. Per the germline V gene, CDR1 is SGHDN and CDR2 is FVKESK. The CDR3 is made up of 13 amino acids. The assay was immunoSEQ multiplex PCR, and TCRdb's table has in-frame clones only and misses some. The data contain about 21,000 clones, roughly 80% of them seen just once; the ten biggest clones take up roughly 25%. The rearrangement links TRBV14 to TRBJ2-7; D is unresolved. The sequence derives from a man in his 60s with colorectal cancer. Sequencing was carried out using PBMCs. CDR3 region: CASSQGLGYEQYF. DNA of the CDR3: TGTGCCAGCAGCCAAGGTTTGGGCTACGAGCAGTACTTC.